A single sample is the source of the 10 T cell receptor beta chains below, sequenced in a study of T-cell reconstitution after alpha-beta-depleted transplantation in children. Unique molecular identifiers were incorporated when the TCRbeta library was constructed. Each CDR3 protein gets one entry after TCRdb re-called the PCR reads with MiXCR. Altogether some 830,000 distinct CDR3 sequences are present, about 15% being singletons, with the ten largest covering just under 5%. The specimen was PBMCs, mostly from graft donor cells, collected 360 days after TCRalphabeta/CD19-depleted stem cell transplant. These receptors all stem from a male patient between 10 and 17 years old who had a stem cell transplant for acute lymphoblastic leukemia, so the T cells may come from the graft donor.

This clonotype was seen a few times. The genes are TRBV20-1 and TRBJ2-1; 7 bases agree with TRBD2. This CDR3 spans 16 amino acids. After removal of 0 bases from V and 5 bases from J, the junction contained 10 bases not matched to a gene. Germline CDR1 and CDR2: DFQATT and SNEGSKA (reference sequence). CDR3 nucleotides: TGCAGTGCTAGAGACCCCTTAGCGGGTTTCGACAATGAGCAGTTCTTC. It encodes CSARDPLAGFDNEQFF.

V gene TRBV4-1 combines with J gene TRBJ2-7; D is undetermined. The CDR3 covers 14 residues. V gave up 7 bases and J gave up 2 bases, with 15 bases separating them. CDR1 is MGHRA, CDR2 YSYEKL, per germline. Here the CDR3 DNA reads TGCGCCAGCAACGCGGCTCTAGGGCCCTACGAGCAGTACTTC. Amino acids: CASNAALGPYEQYF.

The chain couples TRBV20-1 to TRBJ1-4; the D gene is possibly TRBD1 (5 bases). From germline, CDR1 is DFQATT and CDR2 SNEGSKA (reference sequence). Between the trimmed V and J ends, which lost 3 bases and 6 bases, there was a span of 14 bases. This CDR3 is 14 amino acids long. The CDR3 sequence is CSARRPGLYEKLFF. The CDR3 nucleotides read TGCAGTGCTAGGCGTCCAGGGCTGTATGAAAAACTGTTTTTT.

The CDR3 DNA sequence: TGTGCCACCAGTGATTCGACTAGCGAGCGAGATACGCAGTATTTT. It is translated as CATSDSTSERDTQYF. J is TRBJ2-3 and V is TRBV24-1; 8 nucleotides line up with TRBD2. V trimming: 2 bases; J trimming: 5 bases; junction bases outside the gene matches: 5. Looked up from germline, CDR1 is KGHDR and CDR2 is SFDVKD. This CDR3 contains 15 residues.

This clonotype was detected only a few times. The rearrangement joins TRBV12-3 or TRBV12-4 to TRBJ2-7, with D uncertain. The CDR3 is 14 residues long. The V gene lost 3 bases and the J gene lost 6 bases, with 15 bases spanning the gap. The CDR3 region is CASSFPPLGLEQYF. DNA of the CDR3: TGTGCCAGCAGTTTTCCCCCCCTAGGGCTCGAGCAGTACTTC.

This clonotype came up a few times. The chain has TRBV4-2 and TRBJ1-1; D not certain. The CDR3 has 15 amino acids. Looked up from germline, CDR1 is LGHNA and CDR2 is YNFKEQ. V gave up 0 bases and J gave up 4 bases, with 12 bases separating them. The CDR3 region has the DNA TGTGCCAGCAGCCAAGACCCATGGACGGGCACTGAAGCTTTCTTT. It translates to CASSQDPWTGTEAFF.

This chain joins TRBV13 and TRBJ1-1; D is ambiguous. The CDR3 contains 16 residues. CDR1 and CDR2 from the germline V gene are PRHDT and FYEKMQ (reference sequence). V was pared by 5 bases and J by 3 bases, with 19 bases between. CDR3 bases: TGTGCCAGCAGCAAGCATATAGGAGACCCGGACACTGAAGCTTTCTTT. It translates to CASSKHIGDPDTEAFF.

The gene calls are TRBV5-1 and TRBJ2-7; the match to TRBD2 covers 12 bases. The CDR3 is 16 amino acids. CDR1 and CDR2 from the germline V gene are SGHRS and YFSETQ. J was trimmed by 4 bases and V by 3 bases; bases with no gene match: 8. CDR3 in DNA: TGCGCCAGCAGCTCCTCCCTAGCGGGAGGGCTTTACGAGCAGTACTTC. Translated, it gives CASSSSLAGGLYEQYF. The full variable domain, completed using reference TRBV5-1 and TRBJ2-7, is KAGVTQTPRYLIKTRGQQVTLSCSPISGHRSVSWYQQTPGQGLQFLFEYFSETQRNKGNFPGRFSGRQFSNSRSEMNVSTLELGDSALYLCASSSSLAGGLYEQYFGPGTRLTVT.

This rearrangement joins TRBV5-1 to TRBJ1-6; D unclear. V was trimmed by 0 bases and J by 3 bases, leaving 7 bases between them. The CDR3 is 15 residues long. Germline-derived CDR1 and CDR2 are SGHRS and YFSETQ. The CDR3 spells CASSLEGSYNSPLHF. DNA of the CDR3: TGCGCCAGCAGCTTGGAAGGGAGCTATAATTCACCCCTCCACTTT.

The rearrangement links TRBV7-3 to TRBJ2-7, with TRBD2 matching 11 bases. Germline V gives CDR1 SGHTA, CDR2 FQGTGA. With 5 bases clipped from V and 5 bases from J, the junction kept 5 bases outside the gene matches. The CDR3 runs to 14 residues. CDR3 residues: CASSALAGGNEQYF. In DNA, the CDR3 is TGTGCCAGCAGCGCCCTAGCGGGAGGTAACGAGCAGTACTTC.